These 18 T cell receptor beta chains were all obtained from the same sample, sequenced in a study of blood T cells in healthy people across ages. Primers used in a second PCR of roughly 7 to 11 cycles were a sample-barcoded 5' primer and a J-beta primer mix. In TCRdb, the 5' RACE reads were re-called with MiXCR into one record per CDR3 protein. This table holds 1.2 million to 1.5 million distinct CDR3 sequences, around 59% found once. Sequencing input: blood. Every receptor here comes from a man younger than 35 in good health.

The V and J genes are TRBV4-3 and TRBJ1-6; tentatively, D is TRBD1 (5 bases). Trimming removed 0 bases at V and 8 bases at J, with 11 bases between. The CDR3 contains 15 residues. Germline V gene sequence: CDR1 LGHNA, CDR2 YSLEER. The CDR3 here is CASSQDEGIDSPLHF. CDR3 in DNA: TGCGCCAGCAGCCAAGATGAGGGGATTGATTCACCCCTCCACTTT.

This chain joins TRBV6-5 and TRBJ2-5, with TRBD1 as a possible D gene (5 bases). The V gene's germline CDR1 is MNHEY and CDR2 SVGAGI. The CDR3 has 13 residues. The V and J ends lost 4 bases and 5 bases respectively, with 11 bases between them. The chain's CDR3 is CASSFPGLETQYF. CDR3 DNA sequence: TGTGCCAGCAGTTTTCCAGGGTTGGAGACCCAGTACTTC.

This clonotype was seen just once. The chain recombines TRBV2 with TRBJ2-2; TRBD1 is a possible D gene (6 bases). Trimming cost V 4 bases and J 7 bases, with 22 bases left between them. This CDR3 comprises 17 residues. Germline CDR1 SNHLY, CDR2 FYNNEI. The CDR3 sequence is CASSATGPGGSHGELFF. CDR3 bases: TGTGCCAGCAGTGCAACAGGGCCGGGCGGTTCCCACGGGGAGCTGTTTTTT.

This clonotype was detected once. DNA of the CDR3: TGCAGTGCTTGGGACAGGGGAAAACACTTGTTCACAGATACGCAGTATTTT. Translated, it gives CSAWDRGKHLFTDTQYF. J is TRBJ2-3 and V is TRBV20-1; 10 bases fit TRBD1. After removal of 5 bases from V and 2 bases from J, the junction contained 13 bases not matched to a gene. CDR1 and CDR2 (germline): DFQATT, SNEGSKA (reference sequence). This CDR3 is built from 17 residues.

This clonotype was counted between two and nine times. The V and J genes are TRBV3-1 and TRBJ2-4; 9 bases are a match to TRBD2. The J call may be wrong; the DNA end is better matched by TRBJ2-7. The germline gives CDR1 LGHDT, CDR2 YNNKEL (reference sequence). The CDR3 runs to 17 residues. The CDR3 sequence: CASSQQPFSGSLSEQYF. The CDR3 coding sequence is TGTGCCAGCAGCCAACAACCCTTTAGCGGGAGCCTCAGCGAGCAGTACTTC.

This clonotype was recorded many times. V usage is TRBV12-3 or TRBV12-4 and J usage is TRBJ2-3, with 9 bases matching TRBD2. The CDR3 consists of 16 residues. The J segment lost 5 bases and the V segment lost 3 bases, leaving 9 bases of the junction unmatched. CDR3 sequence: CASSFQAGGEVDTQYF. The CDR3 nucleotides are TGTGCCAGCAGTTTTCAAGCGGGAGGAGAAGTAGATACGCAGTATTTT.

This clonotype was observed a handful of times. The chain links TRBV29-1 to TRBJ2-7, with D uncertain. CDR3 length equals 12 residues. With 7 bases removed from V and 4 bases from J, the gap between germline ends came to 14 bases. Germline assignment: CDR1 SQVTM and CDR2 ANQGSEA. CDR3 region: CSAWTEPYEQYF. The DNA for the CDR3 is TGCAGCGCCTGGACGGAGCCTTACGAGCAGTACTTC.

J is TRBJ2-7 and V is TRBV4-1; D is unresolved. Trimming stripped 0 bases from V and 2 bases from J, with 8 bases between. CDR3 length equals 14 residues. Germline V gene sequence: CDR1 MGHRA, CDR2 YSYEKL. CDR3 amino acids: CASSQDGRAYEQYF. CDR3 nucleotide sequence: TGCGCCAGCAGCCAAGATGGGCGCGCCTACGAGCAGTACTTC.

Only a few counts were recorded for this clonotype. The chain couples TRBV7-9 to TRBJ2-7; D is ambiguous. This CDR3 region has 12 residues. Germline CDR1 reads SEHNR; CDR2 reads FQNEAQ (reference sequence). V lost 6 bases to trimming and J lost 5 bases, with 11 bases between them. CDR3 region: CASSSIFDEQYF. CDR3 nucleotides: TGTGCCAGCAGTTCCATTTTTGACGAGCAGTACTTC.

V is TRBV4-1 and J is TRBJ2-1; 12 bases are shared with TRBD2. Trimming at V came to 1 base and at J to 5 bases, leaving 3 bases not matched to a gene. Germline CDR1 is MGHRA and CDR2 is YSYEKL. The CDR3 length is 16 residues. The DNA for the CDR3 is TGCGCCAGCAGCCAAGGGACTAGCGGGACAAACAATGAGCAGTTCTTC. Translated: CASSQGTSGTNNEQFF.

This sequence joins TRBV7-9 and TRBJ2-3; 9 bases are shared with TRBD1. V lost 5 bases, J lost 5 bases, and 11 bases stayed unmatched. This CDR3 region has 16 residues. Germline V gene sequence: CDR1 SEHNR, CDR2 FQNEAQ (reference sequence). The DNA for the CDR3 is TGTGCCAGCAGCCTTTACAGGACAGGGGAGAAAGATACGCAGTATTTT. This codes for CASSLYRTGEKDTQYF.

This clonotype was counted only a few times. The rearrangement uses TRBV3-1 and TRBJ2-4; D uncertain. Per the germline V gene, CDR1 is LGHDT and CDR2 is YNNKEL (reference sequence). The CDR3 contains 14 residues. V was cut by 1 base and J by 5 bases, with 9 bases left in between. CDR3 loop: CASSQGFEQNIQYF. In nucleotides, the CDR3 is TGTGCCAGCAGCCAAGGTTTTGAGCAAAACATTCAGTACTTC.

This clonotype has a single count. This sequence joins TRBV10-3 and TRBJ2-5, with a possible D match to TRBD1 (7 bases). The closer fit of TRBJ2-7 to the DNA end suggests the J call may be wrong. From germline, CDR1 is ENHRY and CDR2 SYGVKD. The CDR3 has 12 amino acids. DNA of the CDR3: TGTGCCACCCAGGGGGAGGCCTACGAGCAGTACTTC. Its protein is CATQGEAYEQYF.

The V gene is TRBV6-1, the J gene TRBJ2-1; no definite D call. V was shortened by 0 bases and J by 8 bases, with 8 bases between the two germline ends. The germline V gene encodes CDR1 MNHNS and CDR2 SASEGT. CDR3 length equals 13 residues. CDR3 DNA: TGTGCCAGCAGTGAAGCGGGGTTCTATGAGCAGTTCTTC. Protein product: CASSEAGFYEQFF.

In nucleotides, the CDR3 is TGTGCCAGCAGCCAATGGTGGGCCCGGGAGTTGAACGAGCAGTACTTC. Translating gives CASSQWWARELNEQYF. The chain combines TRBV14 with TRBJ2-4, with a possible D match to TRBD2 (6 bases). The closer fit of TRBJ2-7 to the DNA end suggests the J call may be wrong. CDR3 length equals 16 residues. Germline V gene lookup returns CDR1 SGHDN and CDR2 FVKESK.

For this clonotype: One end of the junction is discordant with germline, which a read error may explain. The chain recombines TRBV25-1 with TRBJ2-3; 8 nucleotides agree with TRBD1. The CDR3 covers 17 residues. Germline-derived CDR1 and CDR2 are MGHDK and SYGVNS. CDR3 protein: CASREYPGTGDTDTQYF. CDR3 DNA: TGTGCCAGCCGTGAATACCCAGGGACAGGAGACACAGATACGCAGTATTTT. Looking up the rest from reference TRBV25-1 and TRBJ2-3 gives the full variable domain: EADIYQTPRYLVIGTGKKITLECSQTMGHDKMYWYQQDPGMELHLIHYSYGVNSTEKGDLSSESTVSRIRTEHFPLTLESARPSHTSQYLCASREYPGTGDTDTQYFGPGTRLTVL.

The V and J genes are TRBV20-1 and TRBJ2-4; 7 bases are a match to TRBD2. The DNA matches TRBJ2-7 better at its end, which makes the J call doubtful. The CDR3 is 15 residues long. CDR1 and CDR2 from the germline V gene are DFQATT and SNEGSKA (reference sequence). CDR3 coding DNA: TGCAGTGCCGGGGGGTACGGGAGTGGAACCTACGAGCAGTACTTC. It translates to CSAGGYGSGTYEQYF.

There are a few counts of this clonotype. The chain recombines TRBV5-1 with TRBJ2-3, with 7 bases fitting TRBD1. V shed 5 bases, J shed 4 bases, and the junction held 10 bases outside the gene matches. This CDR3 contains 15 residues. Germline values: CDR1 SGHRS, CDR2 YFSETQ. CDR3: CASSPETGYPDTQYF. The CDR3 DNA is TGCGCCAGCAGTCCAGAGACAGGGTATCCAGATACGCAGTATTTT.